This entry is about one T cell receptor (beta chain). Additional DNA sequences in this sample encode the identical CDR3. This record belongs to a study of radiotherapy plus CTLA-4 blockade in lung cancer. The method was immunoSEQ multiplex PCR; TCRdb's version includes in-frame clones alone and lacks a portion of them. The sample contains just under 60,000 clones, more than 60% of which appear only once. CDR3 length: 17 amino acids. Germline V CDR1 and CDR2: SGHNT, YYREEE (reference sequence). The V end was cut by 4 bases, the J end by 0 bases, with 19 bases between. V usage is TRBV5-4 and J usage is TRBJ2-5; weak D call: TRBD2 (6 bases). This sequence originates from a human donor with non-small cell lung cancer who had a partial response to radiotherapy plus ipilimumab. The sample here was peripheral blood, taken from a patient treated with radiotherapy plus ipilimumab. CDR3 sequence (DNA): TGTGCCAGCAGCGTTGTGGGTGGGGGACTTTACCAAGAGACCCAGTACTTC. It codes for CASSVVGGGLYQETQYF.